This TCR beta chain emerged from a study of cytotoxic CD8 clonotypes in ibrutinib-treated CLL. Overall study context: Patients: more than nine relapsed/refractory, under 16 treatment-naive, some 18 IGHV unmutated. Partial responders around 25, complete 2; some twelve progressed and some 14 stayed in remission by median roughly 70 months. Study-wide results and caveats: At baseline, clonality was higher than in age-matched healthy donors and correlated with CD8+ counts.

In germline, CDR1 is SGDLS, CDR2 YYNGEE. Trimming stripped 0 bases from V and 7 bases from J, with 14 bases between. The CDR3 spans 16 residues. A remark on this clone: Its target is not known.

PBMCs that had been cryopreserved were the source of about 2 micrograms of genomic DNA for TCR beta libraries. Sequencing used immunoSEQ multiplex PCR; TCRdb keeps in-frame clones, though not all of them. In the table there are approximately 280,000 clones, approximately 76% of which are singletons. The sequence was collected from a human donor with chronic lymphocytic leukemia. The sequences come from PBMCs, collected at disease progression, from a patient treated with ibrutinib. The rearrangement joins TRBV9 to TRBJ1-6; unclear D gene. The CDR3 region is CASSVDVDGRNSPLHF. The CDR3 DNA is TGTGCCAGCAGCGTAGACGTGGATGGCAGAAATTCACCCCTCCACTTT.